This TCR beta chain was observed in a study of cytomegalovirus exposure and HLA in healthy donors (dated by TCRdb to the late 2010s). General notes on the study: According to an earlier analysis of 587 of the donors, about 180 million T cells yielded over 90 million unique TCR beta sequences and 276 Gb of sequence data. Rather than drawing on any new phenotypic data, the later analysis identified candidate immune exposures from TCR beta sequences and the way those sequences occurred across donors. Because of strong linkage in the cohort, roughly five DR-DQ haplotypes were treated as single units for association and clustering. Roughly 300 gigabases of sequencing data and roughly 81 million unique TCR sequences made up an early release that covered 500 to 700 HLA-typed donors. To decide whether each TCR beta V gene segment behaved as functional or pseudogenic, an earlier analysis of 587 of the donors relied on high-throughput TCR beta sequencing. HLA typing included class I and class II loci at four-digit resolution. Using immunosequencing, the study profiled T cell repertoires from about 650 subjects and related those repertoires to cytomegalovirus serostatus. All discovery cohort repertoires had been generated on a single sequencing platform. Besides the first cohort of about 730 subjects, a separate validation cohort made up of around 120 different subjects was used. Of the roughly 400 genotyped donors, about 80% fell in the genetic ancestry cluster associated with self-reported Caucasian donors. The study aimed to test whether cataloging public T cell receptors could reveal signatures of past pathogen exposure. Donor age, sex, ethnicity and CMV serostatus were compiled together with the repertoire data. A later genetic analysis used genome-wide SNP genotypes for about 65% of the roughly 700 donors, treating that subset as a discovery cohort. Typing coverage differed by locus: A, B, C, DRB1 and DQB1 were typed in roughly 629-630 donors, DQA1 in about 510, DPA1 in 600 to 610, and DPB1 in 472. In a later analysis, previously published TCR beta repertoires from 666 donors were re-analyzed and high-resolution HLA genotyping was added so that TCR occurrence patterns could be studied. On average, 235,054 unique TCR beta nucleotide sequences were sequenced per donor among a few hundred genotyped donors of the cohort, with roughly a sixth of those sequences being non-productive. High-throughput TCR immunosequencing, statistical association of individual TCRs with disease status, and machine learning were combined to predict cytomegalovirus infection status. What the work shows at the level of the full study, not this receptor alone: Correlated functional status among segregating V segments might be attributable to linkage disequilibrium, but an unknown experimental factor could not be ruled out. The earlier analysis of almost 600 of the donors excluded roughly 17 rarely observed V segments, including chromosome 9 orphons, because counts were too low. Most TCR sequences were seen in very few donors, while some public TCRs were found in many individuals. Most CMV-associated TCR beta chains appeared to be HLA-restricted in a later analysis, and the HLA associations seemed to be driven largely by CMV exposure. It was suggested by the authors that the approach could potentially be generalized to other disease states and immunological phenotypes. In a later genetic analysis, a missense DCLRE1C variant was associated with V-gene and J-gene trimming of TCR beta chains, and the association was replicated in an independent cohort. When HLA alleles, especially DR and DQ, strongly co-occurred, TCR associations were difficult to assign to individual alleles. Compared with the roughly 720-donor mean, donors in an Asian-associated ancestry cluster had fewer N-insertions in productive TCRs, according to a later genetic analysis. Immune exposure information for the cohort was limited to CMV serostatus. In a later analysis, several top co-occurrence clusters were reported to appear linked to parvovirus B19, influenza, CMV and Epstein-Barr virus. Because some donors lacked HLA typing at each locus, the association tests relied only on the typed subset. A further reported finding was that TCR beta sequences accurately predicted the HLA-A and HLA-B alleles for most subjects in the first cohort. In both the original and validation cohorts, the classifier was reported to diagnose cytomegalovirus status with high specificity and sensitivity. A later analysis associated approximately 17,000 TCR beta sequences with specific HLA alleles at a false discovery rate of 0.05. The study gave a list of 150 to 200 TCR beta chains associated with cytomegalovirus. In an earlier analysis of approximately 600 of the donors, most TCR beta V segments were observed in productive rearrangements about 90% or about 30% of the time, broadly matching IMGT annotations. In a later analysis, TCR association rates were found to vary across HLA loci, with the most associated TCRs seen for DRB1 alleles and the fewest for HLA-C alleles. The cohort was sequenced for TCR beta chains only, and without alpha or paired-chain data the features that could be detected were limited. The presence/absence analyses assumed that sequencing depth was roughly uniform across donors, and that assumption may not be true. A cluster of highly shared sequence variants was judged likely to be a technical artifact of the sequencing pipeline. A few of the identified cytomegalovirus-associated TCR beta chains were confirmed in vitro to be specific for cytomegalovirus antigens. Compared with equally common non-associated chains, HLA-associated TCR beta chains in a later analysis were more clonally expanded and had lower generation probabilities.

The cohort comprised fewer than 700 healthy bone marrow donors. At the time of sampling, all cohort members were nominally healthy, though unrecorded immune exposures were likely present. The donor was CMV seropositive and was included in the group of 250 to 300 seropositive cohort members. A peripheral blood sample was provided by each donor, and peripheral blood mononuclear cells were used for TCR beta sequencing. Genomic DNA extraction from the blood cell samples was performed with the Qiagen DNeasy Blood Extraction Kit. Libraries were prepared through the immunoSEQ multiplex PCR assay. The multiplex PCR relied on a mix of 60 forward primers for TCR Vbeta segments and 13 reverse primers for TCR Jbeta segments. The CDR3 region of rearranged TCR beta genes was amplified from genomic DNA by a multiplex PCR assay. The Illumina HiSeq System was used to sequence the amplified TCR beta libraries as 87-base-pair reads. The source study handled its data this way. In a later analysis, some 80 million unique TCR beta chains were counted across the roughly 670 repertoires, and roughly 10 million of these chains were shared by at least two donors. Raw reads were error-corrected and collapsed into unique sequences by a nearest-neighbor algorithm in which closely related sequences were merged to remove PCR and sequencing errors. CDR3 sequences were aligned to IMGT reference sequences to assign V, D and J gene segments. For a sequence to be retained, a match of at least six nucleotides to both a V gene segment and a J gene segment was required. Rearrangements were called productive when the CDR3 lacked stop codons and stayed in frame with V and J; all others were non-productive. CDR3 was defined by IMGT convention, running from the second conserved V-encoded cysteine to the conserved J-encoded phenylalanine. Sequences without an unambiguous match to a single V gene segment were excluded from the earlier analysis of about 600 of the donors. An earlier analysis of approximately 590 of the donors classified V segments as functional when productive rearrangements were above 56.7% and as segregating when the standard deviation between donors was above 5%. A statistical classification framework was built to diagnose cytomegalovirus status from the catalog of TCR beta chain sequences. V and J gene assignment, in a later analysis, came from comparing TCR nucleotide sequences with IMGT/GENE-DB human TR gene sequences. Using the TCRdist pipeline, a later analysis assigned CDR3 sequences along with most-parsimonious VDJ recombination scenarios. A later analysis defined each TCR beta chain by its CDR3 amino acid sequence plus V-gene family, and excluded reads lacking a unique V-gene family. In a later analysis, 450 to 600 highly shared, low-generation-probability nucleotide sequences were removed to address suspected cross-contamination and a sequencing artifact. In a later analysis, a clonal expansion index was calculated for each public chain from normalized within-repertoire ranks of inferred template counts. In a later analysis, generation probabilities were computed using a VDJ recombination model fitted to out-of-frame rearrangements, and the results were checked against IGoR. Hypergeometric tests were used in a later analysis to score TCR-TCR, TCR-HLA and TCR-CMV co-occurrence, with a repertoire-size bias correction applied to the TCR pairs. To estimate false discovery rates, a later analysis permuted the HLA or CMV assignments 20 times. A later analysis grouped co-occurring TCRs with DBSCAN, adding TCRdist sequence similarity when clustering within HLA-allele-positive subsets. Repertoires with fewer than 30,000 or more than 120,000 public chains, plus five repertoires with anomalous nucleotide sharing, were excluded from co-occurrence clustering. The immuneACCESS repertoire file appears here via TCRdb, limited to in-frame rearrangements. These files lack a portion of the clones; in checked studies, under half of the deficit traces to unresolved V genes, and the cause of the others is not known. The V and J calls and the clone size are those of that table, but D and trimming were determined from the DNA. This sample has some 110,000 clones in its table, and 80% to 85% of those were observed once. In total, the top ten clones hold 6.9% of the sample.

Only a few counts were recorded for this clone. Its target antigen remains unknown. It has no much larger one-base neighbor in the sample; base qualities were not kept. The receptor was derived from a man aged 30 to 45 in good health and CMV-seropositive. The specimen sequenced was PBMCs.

The CDR3 loop reads CASSLASGVTDTQYF. The DNA sequence is given as TGTGCCAGCAGCTTAGCTAGCGGGGTCACAGATACGCAGTATTTT. The rearranged chain carries TRBV7-9 and TRBJ2-3, with TRBD2 matching 8 junction bases. Per the germline V gene (reference sequence), SEHNR is the CDR1 and FQNEAQ is the CDR2. From the cysteine up to the phenylalanine, the CDR3 has a length of 15 residues. The sequence is cut down to CDR3 DNA, 45 bases in frame from base 1. At the junction V is shortened by 0 bases and J by 2 bases; bases outside the gene matches: 1.